The 26 T cell receptor beta chains listed next were all sequenced from one sample in a study of cytomegalovirus exposure and HLA in healthy donors. In the PCR, 60 Vbeta and 13 Jbeta primers were used. Sequencing used immunoSEQ multiplex PCR; TCRdb keeps in-frame clones, though not all of them. This repertoire shows about 190,000 clones, about four fifths found once; its top ten account for approximately 6%. Material for sequencing was PBMCs. Receptor source: a woman in her twenties or thirties in good health and CMV-seropositive.

This chain uses TRBV5-6 with TRBJ2-7; D unresolved. The length of the CDR3 is 15 residues. Trimming pared 3 bases from V and 2 bases from J, leaving 15 bases between. Germline V gene sequence: CDR1 SGHDT, CDR2 YYEEEE. CDR3 sequence: CASSSSGFITYEQYF. In DNA form, the CDR3 reads TGTGCCAGCAGCTCGTCCGGGTTCATCACCTACGAGCAGTACTTC. The variable domain in full, with the rest retrieved from reference TRBV5-6 and TRBJ2-7, is DAGVTQSPTHLIKTRGQQVTLRCSPKSGHDTVSWYQQALGQGPQFIFQYYEEEERQRGNFPDRFSGHQFPNYSSELNVNALLLGDSALYLCASSSSGFITYEQYFGPGTRLTVT.

This clone occurred a few times. The chain has TRBV7-2 and TRBJ2-2; D is possibly TRBD1 (6 bases). The CDR3 length is 13 residues. CDR1 and CDR2 (germline): SGHTA, FQGNSA. The ends were cut back, 8 bases at V and 5 bases at J, with 12 bases in the middle. This CDR3 is CASCLTGTGELFF. In nucleotides, the CDR3 is TGTGCCAGCTGCCTGACAGGAACCGGGGAGCTGTTTTTT.

CDR3 DNA: TGTGCCAGCAGACTCGGGATACAGTTTACCGGGGAGCTGTTTTTT. As protein: CASRLGIQFTGELFF. V gene TRBV5-6 combines with J gene TRBJ2-2, with D possibly being TRBD2 (5 bases). V lost 5 bases and J 5 bases, leaving 16 bases between the germline ends. The CDR3 is made up of 15 amino acids. Germline CDR1 is SGHDT and CDR2 is YYEEEE.

The chain combines TRBV6-5 with TRBJ1-2; 9 nucleotides line up with TRBD1. J lost 4 bases, V lost 2 bases, and 5 bases had no gene match. The germline CDR1 and CDR2 sequences are MNHEY and SVGAGI. There are 15 residues in the CDR3. DNA of the CDR3: TGTGCCAGCAGTTACGGGACAGGGCAAGCCTATGGCTACACCTTC. Translating gives CASSYGTGQAYGYTF.

The chain is built from TRBV5-1 and TRBJ2-1; TRBD1 agrees at 11 bases. The CDR3 sequence is 14 residues long. Trimming at V came to 4 bases and at J to 8 bases, leaving 5 bases not matched to a gene. Germline CDR1 is SGHRS and CDR2 is YFSETQ. DNA of the CDR3: TGCGCCAGCAGCCTCCGGACAGGGGGCGATGAGCAGTTCTTC. Residues: CASSLRTGGDEQFF.

The CDR3: CASSFLPVTDTQYF. The CDR3 coding sequence is TGTGCCAGCAGTTTCCTACCCGTAACAGATACGCAGTATTTT. This chain links TRBV6-1 with TRBJ2-3; D gene unclear. Trimming cost V 5 bases and J 3 bases, with 12 bases left between them. The germline CDR1 and CDR2 sequences are MNHNS and SASEGT. The CDR3 sequence is 14 residues long.

V gene TRBV4-1 combines with J gene TRBJ2-7, with 7 bases identical to TRBD1. Germline lookup yields CDR1 MGHRA and CDR2 YSYEKL. V shed 3 bases, J shed 0 bases, and the junction held 5 bases outside the gene matches. This CDR3 has 15 amino acids. The CDR3 region is CASSQTGIGSYEQYF. CDR3 nucleotides: TGCGCCAGCAGCCAGACAGGGATAGGCTCCTACGAGCAGTACTTC.

Only a few counts were recorded for this clone. V usage is TRBV5-1 and J usage is TRBJ2-1; 8 bases align to TRBD1. The germline gives CDR1 SGHRS, CDR2 YFSETQ. The V segment lost 1 base and the J segment 6 bases; nucleotides outside the gene matches: 6. The CDR3 length is 15 residues. The CDR3 sequence: CASSLLTGAGNEQFF. DNA of the CDR3: TGCGCCAGCAGCTTGTTGACAGGGGCCGGCAATGAGCAGTTCTTC.

The CDR3 DNA is TGTGCCAGCAGTGACACAGCTTGGAACCCAACTAACTATGGCTACACCTTC. This codes for CASSDTAWNPTNYGYTF. This chain links TRBV6-1 with TRBJ1-2; D not resolved. Per germline, CDR1 MNHNS and CDR2 SASEGT. V was shortened by 3 bases and J by 0 bases, with 17 bases between the two germline ends. CDR3 length: 17 residues.

This chain joins TRBV6-6 and TRBJ1-2; D is unresolved. Germline lookup yields CDR1 MNHNY and CDR2 SVGAGI (reference sequence). V was pared by 2 bases and J by 8 bases, with 9 bases between. The length of the CDR3 is 12 residues. This CDR3 is CASSYREEGYTF. In nucleotides, the CDR3 is TGTGCCAGCAGTTACAGGGAGGAGGGCTACACCTTC.

This clone was seen a handful of times. The chain has TRBV4-1 and TRBJ2-7; no reliable D call. The CDR3 loop spans 16 amino acids. Germline V gives CDR1 MGHRA, CDR2 YSYEKL. Deletions cut 1 base from V and 5 bases from J, with 18 bases between. The DNA for the CDR3 is TGCGCCAGCAGCCAAGTCCCAGCAGGTTCCATGCACGAGCAGTACTTC. Translation: CASSQVPAGSMHEQYF.

V gene TRBV5-4 combines with J gene TRBJ1-1, with D perhaps matching TRBD1 (5 bases). This CDR3 has 13 residues. Deletions cut 0 bases from V and 3 bases from J, with 6 bases between. CDR1 is SGHNT, CDR2 YYREEE, per germline (reference sequence). The CDR3 bases are TGTGCCAGCAGCTTGGGACAGTACACTGAAGCTTTCTTT. Its protein product is CASSLGQYTEAFF.

The rearrangement joins TRBV19 to TRBJ2-7, with 10 bases that match TRBD2. Germline V gene lookup returns CDR1 LNHDA and CDR2 SQIVND (reference sequence). The CDR3 runs to 15 residues. Trimming took 5 bases from V and 2 from J; bases not matched to a gene: 6. CDR3 sequence: CASSVSGRIPYEQYF. The CDR3 nucleotides are TGTGCCAGTAGTGTTAGCGGGAGGATCCCCTACGAGCAGTACTTC.

V is TRBV7-2 and J is TRBJ2-3; D call uncertain. V lost 3 bases and J lost 0, with 13 bases in between. Germline assignment: CDR1 SGHTA and CDR2 FQGNSA. The CDR3 extends over 16 amino acids. CDR3 sequence: CASSLGLLPSTDTQYF. The CDR3 DNA sequence: TGTGCCAGCAGCTTGGGCCTCCTACCAAGCACAGATACGCAGTATTTT.

The gene calls are TRBV15 and TRBJ2-5, with 11 bases lining up with TRBD2. Per germline, CDR1 LNHNV and CDR2 YYDKDF (reference sequence). CDR3 length: 16 residues. V lost 0 bases to trimming and J lost 5 bases; unmatched junction nucleotides: 5. The CDR3 DNA reads as TGTGCCACCAGCAGAGACCTAGCGGGAGGTCGTGAGACCCAGTACTTC. Protein sequence: CATSRDLAGGRETQYF.

This clone occurred a few times. The rearrangement joins TRBV6-1 to TRBJ2-3; possibly TRBD2 for D (5 bases). Looked up from germline, CDR1 is MNHNS and CDR2 is SASEGT. This CDR3 comprises 13 residues. The ends were cut back, 8 bases at V and 7 bases at J, with 16 bases in the middle. The CDR3 loop is CASGVSREYTQYF. CDR3 in DNA: TGTGCCAGCGGGGTTAGTCGGGAATATACGCAGTATTTT.

The V and J genes are TRBV27 and TRBJ2-4, with a possible D match to TRBD1 (5 bases). CDR3 length equals 13 residues. Germline V gives CDR1 MNHEY, CDR2 SMNVEV (reference sequence). V was clipped by 10 bases and J by 1 base, with 11 bases between them. The CDR3 DNA follows: TGTGCCACCCAGGGTCTCGCCAAAAACATTCAGTACTTC. Translating gives CATQGLAKNIQYF.

The chain employs TRBV2 and TRBJ1-6, with TRBD1 as a possible D gene (6 bases). CDR1 SNHLY and CDR2 FYNNEI come from the germline V gene. V shed 6 bases and J shed 5 bases, with 11 bases lying between them. The CDR3 runs 14 residues. CDR3 in amino acids: CASRGTRDNSPLHF. CDR3 DNA sequence: TGTGCCAGCAGAGGGACAAGAGATAATTCACCCCTCCACTTT.

The V and J genes are TRBV14 and TRBJ2-5, with TRBD2 identical over 14 bases. V gave up 4 bases and J gave up 5 bases; unmatched junction bases: 3. The CDR3 is 15 amino acids. Germline V gives CDR1 SGHDN, CDR2 FVKESK. The CDR3 is CASSRGLAGVETQYF. Written as DNA, the CDR3 is TGTGCCAGCAGCCGGGGACTAGCGGGAGTCGAGACCCAGTACTTC.

The V call is TRBV5-1, the J call TRBJ2-2, with unresolved D. This CDR3 comprises 15 residues. Trimming stripped 1 base from V and 6 bases from J, with 13 bases between. The germline V gene encodes CDR1 SGHRS and CDR2 YFSETQ. The CDR3 DNA reads TGCGCCAGCAGCTTGAGTCTATCAATCTCCGGGGAGCTGTTTTTT. Protein sequence: CASSLSLSISGELFF. The full variable domain, rest sourced from reference TRBV5-1 and TRBJ2-2, is KAGVTQTPRYLIKTRGQQVTLSCSPISGHRSVSWYQQTPGQGLQFLFEYFSETQRNKGNFPGRFSGRQFSNSRSEMNVSTLELGDSALYLCASSLSLSISGELFFGEGSRLTVL.

The rearrangement uses TRBV4-2 and TRBJ2-5; a possible D gene is TRBD1 (5 bases). CDR3 size: 14 residues. Trimming stripped 3 bases from V and 5 bases from J, with 13 bases between. Germline V lookup: CDR1 LGHNA, CDR2 YNFKEQ. The CDR3 reads CASSQQGPQETQYF. The CDR3 bases are TGTGCCAGCAGCCAGCAGGGCCCCCAGGAGACCCAGTACTTC.

The genes are TRBV27 and TRBJ1-5; 11 positions agree with TRBD1. Germline values: CDR1 MNHEY, CDR2 SMNVEV (reference sequence). V lost 5 bases, J lost 10 bases, and 7 bases stayed unmatched. The CDR3 loop spans 14 amino acids. CDR3 loop: CASSGKGQGDPQHF. The DNA for the CDR3 is TGTGCCAGCAGTGGAAAGGGACAGGGGGATCCCCAGCATTTT.

The gene calls are TRBV5-1 and TRBJ1-1; weak D call: TRBD1 (6 bases). V was trimmed by 7 bases and J by 1 base, leaving 17 bases between them. This CDR3 spans 15 amino acids. CDR1 and CDR2 from the germline V gene are SGHRS and YFSETQ. This CDR3 is CASSPWSGQNTEAFF. CDR3 bases: TGCGCCAGCTCCCCTTGGTCGGGACAGAACACTGAAGCTTTCTTT.

This clone was detected a few times. The chain couples TRBV7-3 to TRBJ1-5, with 8 bases fitting TRBD1. The germline V gene has CDR1 SGHTA and CDR2 FQGTGA. The CDR3 totals 13 residues. The V and J ends lost 5 bases and 7 bases, in that order; junction bases with no gene match: 4. The CDR3 protein is CASSAGTGQPQHF. CDR3 nucleotide sequence: TGTGCCAGCAGCGCCGGGACAGGACAGCCCCAGCATTTT.

A few counts support this clone. The chain combines TRBV27 with TRBJ2-1, with 7 nucleotides matching TRBD2. There are 16 residues in the CDR3. Germline V gene data show CDR1 as MNHEY and CDR2 as SMNVEV (reference sequence). The V and J ends lost 5 bases and 0 bases, in that order; junction bases with no gene match: 7. The CDR3 sequence: CASSGGRGYSYNEQFF. Here the CDR3 DNA reads TGTGCCAGCAGTGGAGGGCGGGGGTACTCCTACAATGAGCAGTTCTTC.

This sequence joins TRBV5-8 and TRBJ1-1; TRBD1 matches at 7 bases. Germline CDR1 is SGHTS and CDR2 is YDEGEE. V dropped 4 bases and J dropped 3; count of bases not matched to a gene: 9. The CDR3 has 15 amino acids. In DNA, the CDR3 is TGTGCCAGCAGCCTTAGTTACAGGGGTGACACTGAAGCTTTCTTT. This gives the protein CASSLSYRGDTEAFF.